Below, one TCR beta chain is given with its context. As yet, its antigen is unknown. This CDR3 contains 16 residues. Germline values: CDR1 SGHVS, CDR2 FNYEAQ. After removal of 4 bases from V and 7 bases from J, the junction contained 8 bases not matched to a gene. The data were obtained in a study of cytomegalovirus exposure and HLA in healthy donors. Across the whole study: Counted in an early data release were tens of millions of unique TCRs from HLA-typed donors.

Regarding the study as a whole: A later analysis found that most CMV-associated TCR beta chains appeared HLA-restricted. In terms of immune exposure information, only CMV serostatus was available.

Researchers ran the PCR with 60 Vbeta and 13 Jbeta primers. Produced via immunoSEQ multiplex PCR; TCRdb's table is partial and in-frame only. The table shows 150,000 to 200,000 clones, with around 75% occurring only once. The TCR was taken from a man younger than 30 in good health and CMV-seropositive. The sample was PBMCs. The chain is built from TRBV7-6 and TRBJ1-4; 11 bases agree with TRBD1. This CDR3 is CASSSGTGGPIEKLFF. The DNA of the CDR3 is TGTGCCAGCAGCTCCGGGACAGGGGGACCGATTGAAAAACTGTTTTTT.